This record covers a single T cell receptor (beta chain). What it binds is not known. The sample comes from a study of CXCR3-negative and CXCR3-positive naive CD8 T cells. The wider study: Collectively, the libraries yielded about 140 million TRB reads in total, at about 1.5 +/- 0.3 million per library. The study's findings and limits: Partial loss of CXCR3 expression followed cryopreservation; most assays used fresh PBMCs.

The TRB cDNA libraries were prepared by 5' RACE with UMI labels. TCRdb re-called the 5' RACE reads; one entry per CDR3 protein, DNA not given. This sample's table reports 50,000 to 75,000 distinct CDR3 sequences. The CDR3 covers 17 residues. What was sequenced was naive CXCR3- CD8+ T cells from blood. The subset is: CD45RO-CCR7+CD27+CD95- naive CD8+ T cells lacking CXCR3 (TNR3-). The TCR originated in a human donor in good health. Some clones in this sample may be carry-over from other donors' samples. The genes are TRBV21-1 and TRBJ1-1; TCRdb proposes TRBD1, but this gene call is untestable without DNA. TRBV21-1 is termed a pseudogene. CDR3 protein: CASSKRVQQGANTEAFF.